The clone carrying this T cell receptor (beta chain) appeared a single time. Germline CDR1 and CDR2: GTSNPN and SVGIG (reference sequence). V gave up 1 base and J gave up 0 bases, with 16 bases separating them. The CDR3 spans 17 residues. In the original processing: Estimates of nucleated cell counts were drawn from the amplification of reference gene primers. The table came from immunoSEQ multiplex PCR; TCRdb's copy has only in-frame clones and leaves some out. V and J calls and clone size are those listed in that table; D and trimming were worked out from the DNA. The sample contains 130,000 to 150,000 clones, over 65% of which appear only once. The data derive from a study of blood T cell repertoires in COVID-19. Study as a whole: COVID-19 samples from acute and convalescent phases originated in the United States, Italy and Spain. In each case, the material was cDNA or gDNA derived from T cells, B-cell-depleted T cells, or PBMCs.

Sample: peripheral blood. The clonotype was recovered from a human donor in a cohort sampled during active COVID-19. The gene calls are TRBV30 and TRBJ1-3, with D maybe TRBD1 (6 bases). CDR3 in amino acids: CAWSGQASLFSGNTIYF. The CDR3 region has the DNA TGTGCCTGGAGTGGACAGGCAAGTCTATTCTCTGGAAACACCATATATTTT.